A selection of T cell receptor beta chains follows, all from one sample in a study of blood T cell repertoires in COVID-19. Generated by immunoSEQ multiplex PCR, the TCRdb table keeps only in-frame clones and is missing some. The sample contains about 500,000 clones, about nine tenths of which appear only once. The sequenced material came from PBMCs or T cells enriched from blood (not recorded which). Receptors originate from a woman aged 18 to 35 who had recovered from COVID-19. The CDR3 runs from the conserved cysteine through the conserved F or W. Each record gives: D gene, clone size, V gene, J gene, CDR3 DNA, CDR3 protein. A D gene is named only where the DNA matches it firmly. Size tells how often a clone was seen (once, few, many) or the class of an expanded clone, and some rows leave it out.

NA	NA	TRBV11-2	TRBJ2-7	TGTGCCAGCAGCTTAGATGTACTTTTCTACGAGCAGTACTTC	CASSLDVLFYEQYF
TRBD2	NA	TRBV28	TRBJ2-1	TGTGCCAGCAGTTTTCTTGGCGGGGGAAAGGGTGAGCAGTTCTTC	CASSFLGGGKGEQFF
NA	NA	TRBV6-5	TRBJ1-6	TGTGCCAGCAGTTACGGGGAGGGGTTGGGTAATTCACCCCTCCACTTT	CASSYGEGLGNSPLHF
TRBD1	NA	TRBV29-1	TRBJ2-7	TGCAGCGTGAGAAGGACAGGGGAGGGCGAGCAGTACTTC	CSVRRTGEGEQYF
NA	NA	TRBV2	TRBJ1-5	TGTGCCAGCAGCCAAGGGGGGGATCAGCCCCAGCATTTT	CASSQGGDQPQHF
TRBD2	NA	TRBV11-2	TRBJ2-5	TGTGCCAGCAGCTCATCTAGCGGGGGGGGAGAGACCCAGTACTTC	CASSSSSGGGETQYF
TRBD1	NA	TRBV11-2	TRBJ2-7	TGTGCCAGCAGCCACGGGACAGGGGATCCCCCCGAGCAGTACTTC	CASSHGTGDPPEQYF
TRBD2	NA	TRBV24-1	TRBJ2-3	TGTGCCCCCAGATCCGAGGAGCGGGGGGAGGGAACAGATACGCAGTATTTT	CAPRSEERGEGTDTQYF
NA	once	TRBV30	TRBJ1-4	TGTGCCTGGAGTCCTGGATTTAGCGAAAAACTGTTTTTT	CAWSPGFSEKLFF
NA	few	TRBV5-1	TRBJ2-7	TGCGCCAGCAGCTTGAGGTCAACAGGCTCTTCCTACGAGCAGTACTTC	CASSLRSTGSSYEQYF